This T cell receptor (beta chain) was sequenced for a study of shared clonotypes between healthy human individuals. V was trimmed by 5 bases and J by 0 bases, leaving 15 bases between them. Germline V gene sequence: CDR1 SGDLS, CDR2 YYNGEE. There are 15 residues in the CDR3. The naive CD8 subset, CD45RO-negative cells positively selected for CCR7, excluded terminally differentiated effector memory CD45RA+ cells. It was across several immunoSEQ plates that each subset's genomic DNA was evenly split. Per the authors' pipeline: Junction-only sequences without quality scores were provided by ImmunoSEQ, so filtering was different. Profiled with immunoSEQ multiplex PCR; TCRdb holds only in-frame clones, not every one. The DNA was the basis for D and trimming; V, J and clone size are from that table. The table records around 2,000,000 clones, around 96% of them present only once. General study points: Some clonotypes were shared by all four sorted-subset donors, while others were not shared. The non-shared ones had lower generation probabilities than the shared ones. Sharing of clonotypes among donors was expected to vary with sequencing depth.

In regard to this clone: Antigen specificity is unknown.

This TCR was sampled from a man aged 18 to 30 in good health. The sequenced material came from naive CD8+ T cells sorted from blood. This rearrangement joins TRBV9 to TRBJ2-7; D tentatively fits TRBD1 or TRBD2 (5 bases each). Here the CDR3 DNA reads TGTGCCAGCAGTCCCGGCAAGGGGACCTCCTACGAGCAGTACTTC. It yields the protein CASSPGKGTSYEQYF.